This T cell receptor beta chain was found in a study of cytomegalovirus exposure and HLA in healthy donors. Study overall: Among the 300 to 400 donors who were genotyped, approximately 83% fell in the genetic ancestry cluster that is associated with self-reported Caucasian donors.

Germline CDR1 and CDR2: SGHNT and YYREEE (reference sequence). The CDR3 sequence is 12 residues long. V trimming: 6 bases; J trimming: 4 bases; junction bases outside the gene matches: 3. PCR used 60 Vbeta primers and 13 Jbeta primers. Here immunoSEQ multiplex PCR was the method, and the copy in TCRdb shows in-frame clones only, minus some. The sample lists about 150,000 clones; roughly 81% were seen once. Points from the study as a whole: The study listed roughly 150 cytomegalovirus-associated TCR beta chains. Rarity characterized most TCR sequences, yet some public TCRs appeared in many donors. Analysis performed later showed TCR beta chains linked to HLA being more clonally expanded than equally common others.

A note on this clone: Its matching antigen is unknown.

V usage is TRBV5-4 and J usage is TRBJ1-2, with 7 bases aligning to TRBD1. Material for sequencing was PBMCs. The sequence derives from a man aged 30 to 39 in good health and CMV-seropositive. The CDR3 DNA reads TGTGCCAGCACCGGGACAGTCTATGGCTACACCTTC. Amino acids: CASTGTVYGYTF.